The 21 T cell receptor beta chains in this list originate from one sample, sequenced in a study of blood T cell repertoires in COVID-19. Libraries were prepared by immunoSEQ multiplex PCR; TCRdb keeps only in-frame clonotypes and omits some of them. This table holds a few hundred thousand clones, about 80% found once. The sample was PBMCs or T cells enriched from blood (not recorded which). The receptor source for this set is a middle-aged woman with acute COVID-19.

This clone came up once. The CDR3 region is CASSAATRNLNYGYTF. The CDR3 region has the DNA TGTGCCAGCAGCGCGGCAACAAGAAATCTAAACTATGGCTACACCTTC. The gene calls are TRBV5-4 and TRBJ1-2; D call uncertain. The CDR3 loop spans 16 amino acids. V lost 4 bases and J lost 2, with 18 bases in between. Germline-derived CDR1 and CDR2 are SGHNT and YYREEE (reference sequence).

The V call is TRBV2, the J call TRBJ2-3; 8 bases are a match to TRBD2. The V and J ends lost 3 bases and 3 bases, in that order; junction bases with no gene match: 5. Germline V lookup: CDR1 SNHLY, CDR2 FYNNEI. The CDR3 is 15 amino acids. CDR3 in amino acids: CASSDPGRGTDTQYF. The CDR3, as DNA: TGTGCCAGCAGTGATCCCGGGAGGGGTACAGATACGCAGTATTTT.

This chain links TRBV6-5 with TRBJ2-5; a possible D gene is TRBD1 (6 bases). This CDR3 comprises 14 residues. Germline CDR1 MNHEY, CDR2 SVGAGI. Trimming left V 0 bases short and J 4 bases short, with 9 bases between. The CDR3 loop is CASSYSDRRETQYF. In DNA form, the CDR3 reads TGTGCCAGCAGTTACTCCGACAGGCGAGAGACCCAGTACTTC.

Regarding this clone: In the same sample, other DNA sequences code for this CDR3. The rearrangement joins TRBV5-1 to TRBJ2-7, with D possibly being TRBD2 (6 bases). In germline, CDR1 is SGHRS, CDR2 YFSETQ. Trimming left V 1 base short and J 2 bases short, with 10 bases between. The CDR3 has 14 amino acids. CDR3 bases: TGCGCCAGCAGCTTGAGTGGACTACCCTACGAGCAGTACTTC. Protein sequence: CASSLSGLPYEQYF.

This sequence joins TRBV19 and TRBJ2-2, with D unclear. CDR3 size: 11 residues. Trimming removed 5 bases at V and 4 bases at J, with 2 bases between. Germline V CDR1 and CDR2: LNHDA, SQIVND (reference sequence). CDR3 region: CASSLTGELFF. In DNA, the CDR3 is TGTGCCAGTAGTCTCACCGGGGAGCTGTTTTTT.

V and J are TRBV27 and TRBJ1-1, with D maybe TRBD1 (5 bases). V was clipped by 3 bases and J by 6 bases, with 20 bases between them. The CDR3 totals 16 residues. CDR1 and CDR2 from the germline V gene are MNHEY and SMNVEV (reference sequence). The CDR3 region has the DNA TGTGCCAGCAGTTTTGGAATACAGGCGGCGACGGCTGAAGCTTTCTTT. It specifies CASSFGIQAATAEAFF.

The chain uses TRBV27 and TRBJ1-5; D gene unclear. Trimming left V 6 bases short and J 0 bases short, with 12 bases between. The CDR3 extends over 15 amino acids. Germline V gives CDR1 MNHEY, CDR2 SMNVEV (reference sequence). This CDR3 reads CASRVRSSSNQPQHF. The CDR3, as DNA: TGTGCCAGCAGGGTGAGGAGTTCTAGCAATCAGCCCCAGCATTTT.

The chain recombines TRBV4-1 with TRBJ1-3; tentatively, D is TRBD1 (6 bases). Trimming removed 2 bases at V and 4 bases at J, with 21 bases between. The CDR3 extends over 18 amino acids. Germline V gene sequence: CDR1 MGHRA, CDR2 YSYEKL. The CDR3 DNA is TGCGCCAGCAGCCAACCGGTTCAGGGGACCTCTTCCGGAAACACCATATATTTT. This codes for CASSQPVQGTSSGNTIYF.

The V call is TRBV11-1, the J call TRBJ2-2, with 8 bases fitting TRBD1. J gave up 1 base and V 5 bases, and 6 bases lay outside the gene matches. This CDR3 has 16 residues. Germline CDR1 SGHAT, CDR2 FQDESV (reference sequence). The CDR3 region is CASSRAGGLNTGELFF. The CDR3 coding sequence is TGTGCCAGCAGCCGAGCAGGGGGCTTGAACACCGGGGAGCTGTTTTTT.

The chain combines TRBV10-3 with TRBJ1-2; 11 nucleotides align to TRBD1. Trimming cost V 10 bases and J 2 bases; bases outside gene matches: 3. The germline CDR1 and CDR2 sequences are ENHRY and SYGVKD. This CDR3 spans 13 amino acids. This CDR3 reads CATRDRGNYGYTF. The CDR3, as DNA: TGTGCCACTAGGGACAGGGGGAACTATGGCTACACCTTC.

This clone appeared a few times. The chain carries TRBV30 and TRBJ1-3, with D perhaps TRBD1 (6 bases). Germline lookup yields CDR1 GTSNPN and CDR2 SVGIG (reference sequence). Trimming removed 3 bases at V and 3 bases at J, with 9 bases between. The CDR3 contains 13 residues. The CDR3 spells CAWSIRGGNTIYF. The CDR3 DNA reads TGTGCCTGGAGCATCAGGGGTGGAAACACCATATATTTT.

The genes are TRBV6-1 and TRBJ2-7; the D is unclear. V was trimmed by 1 base and J by 2 bases, leaving 6 bases between them. CDR1 MNHNS and CDR2 SASEGT come from the germline V gene. CDR3 length: 13 amino acids. CDR3 sequence (DNA): TGTGCCAGCAGTGAAGGGCCAGCCTACGAGCAGTACTTC. Its protein is CASSEGPAYEQYF.

CDR3 nucleotides: TGTGCCAGTGGACAGGGGGCCGGGAACATTCAGTACTTC. Translated, it gives CASGQGAGNIQYF. The chain combines TRBV19 with TRBJ2-4; TRBD1 matches at 11 bases. CDR3 length: 13 residues. Germline loops: CDR1 LNHDA, CDR2 SQIVND (reference sequence). V dropped 8 bases and J dropped 7; count of bases not matched to a gene: 4.

This chain joins TRBV11-2 and TRBJ1-2; TRBD1 matches at 9 bases. The CDR3 runs 14 residues. Germline CDR1 reads SGHAT; CDR2 reads FQNNGV. The V gene end was trimmed by 5 bases and the J gene end by 2 bases; junction bases not matched to a gene: 3. CDR3 in amino acids: CASSPGQGNYGYTF. DNA of the CDR3: TGTGCCAGCAGCCCAGGACAGGGGAACTATGGCTACACCTTC.

This clone was detected many times. The genes are TRBV5-1 and TRBJ1-3; 7 nucleotides align to TRBD1. This CDR3 comprises 17 residues. The ends lost 0 bases at V and 0 bases at J; junction bases unmatched: 6. Per germline, CDR1 SGHRS and CDR2 YFSETQ. The CDR3 DNA follows: TGCGCCAGCAGCTTGGGTGGAGGGGGCCTCTCTGGAAACACCATATATTTT. Translation: CASSLGGGGLSGNTIYF.

This clone was observed many times. The same CDR3 can be traced to other DNA sequences in this sample. The chain links TRBV27 to TRBJ1-6; TRBD1 is a possible D gene (6 bases). The V gene lost 1 base and the J gene lost 9 bases, with 13 bases spanning the gap. Germline V gives CDR1 MNHEY, CDR2 SMNVEV (reference sequence). This CDR3 has 15 residues. The CDR3 spells CASSLYGGQGSPLHF. The DNA for the CDR3 is TGTGCCAGCAGTTTATACGGGGGGCAAGGTTCACCCCTCCACTTT.

The chain recombines TRBV5-4 with TRBJ2-5, with 14 nucleotides matching TRBD2. The junction had 5 bases not matched to a gene; V was cut back by 4 bases and J by 3 bases. Looked up from germline, CDR1 is SGHNT and CDR2 is YYREEE (reference sequence). The CDR3 is made up of 16 amino acids. The CDR3 region is CASSGKTSGREETQYF. The DNA of the CDR3 is TGTGCCAGCAGCGGGAAGACTAGCGGGAGGGAAGAGACCCAGTACTTC.

The rearrangement joins TRBV15 to TRBJ2-1, with TRBD2 matching 11 bases. This CDR3 is 14 amino acids long. Germline assignment: CDR1 LNHNV and CDR2 YYDKDF (reference sequence). V lost 10 bases and J lost 4; bases outside the gene matches: 6. The CDR3, as DNA: TGTGCCAGTAAAAGACTAGCGGGGTACAATGAGCAGTTCTTC. It encodes CASKRLAGYNEQFF.

The genes are TRBV10-3 and TRBJ1-2; D uncertain. Germline V gene sequence: CDR1 ENHRY, CDR2 SYGVKD. The V and J ends lost 3 bases and 2 bases respectively, with 10 bases between them. The CDR3 runs to 14 residues. The CDR3 loop reads CAISDPTANYGYTF. CDR3 coding DNA: TGTGCCATCAGTGATCCAACAGCAAACTATGGCTACACCTTC.

The V and J genes are TRBV30 and TRBJ2-2; 8 bases fit TRBD1. V shed 4 bases, J shed 0 bases, and the junction held 4 bases outside the gene matches. CDR1 is GTSNPN and CDR2 is SVGIG in the germline V gene (reference sequence). This CDR3 contains 15 residues. CDR3 nucleotides: TGTGCCTGGACCCGGACAGGGACGAACACCGGGGAGCTGTTTTTT. Amino acid sequence: CAWTRTGTNTGELFF.

The sample holds one count of this clone. J is TRBJ2-3 and V is TRBV11-2, with TRBD2 as a possible D gene (6 bases). CDR3 length: 16 residues. CDR1 and CDR2 (germline): SGHAT, FQNNGV. V lost 2 bases and J 0 bases, leaving 12 bases between the germline ends. In DNA form, the CDR3 reads TGTGCCAGCAGCTTACCGGGGGATCTTAGCACAGATACGCAGTATTTT. This translates into CASSLPGDLSTDTQYF.